This TCR beta chain was captured by sequencing in a study of blood T cell repertoires in COVID-19 (dated by TCRdb to 2018 to 2021). For the study in its entirety: The collaborator samples originated in the United States, Italy and Spain and spanned the acute and convalescent phases of COVID-19. Nearly every sample came with metadata listing a de-identified subject ID, COVID-19 status, age in years and sex. Deeply sampled blood TCRbeta repertoires from subjects exposed to, actively infected with, or recovered from COVID-19 were included in the dataset. HLA class I and class II types, where available, came from metadata supplied by the sample provider rather than from assay-based typing. The repertoires were made available in a free public database intended to serve as a resource for research on the immune response to SARS-CoV-2. The samples were drawn from the first 160 participants of the ongoing ImmuneRACE study and from some 1,300 subjects provided by 6 global collaborators. The prospective study material was composed of cDNA or gDNA derived from T cells, B-cell-depleted T cells, or PBMCs. Beyond this particular receptor, the publication reports: The quantity of clinical and demographic metadata differed by source and by participant and was supplied without curation.

V was cut back by 3 bases and J by 6 bases, leaving a gap of 20 bases between them. From a lookup of the germline V gene, CDR1 and CDR2 are LGHNA and YSLEER. The CDR3 measures 17 amino acids from cysteine to phenylalanine. Kept here is only the CDR3 DNA, which spans 51 bases and is read in frame from base 1. The immunoSEQ Assay, a bias-controlled multiplex PCR, was used to amplify TCRbeta CDR3 regions from genomic DNA. Processing in the source paper ran as follows. Nucleated cell counts per sample were estimated from amplification of reference gene primers within the assay. To quantify the absolute abundance of each unique TCRbeta CDR3 rearrangement, sequence reads were collapsed and filtered. For each sample, productive Simpson clonality was calculated as the square root of Simpson's diversity index over productive rearrangements. In its TCRdb copy, this immuneACCESS table keeps in-frame sequences only and misses some clones. Where compared with another copy, unresolved V genes explain less than half of these, and the others have no known cause. V, J and clone size derive from that table, while D and trimming were established from the DNA sequence. The sample profile shows a few hundred thousand clones; 86% of them were found once. The ten most abundant clones make up about 3.5% of the sample.

Collaborating institutions collected whole blood in K2EDTA tubes following their own protocols. For TCRbeta analysis, collaborators shipped samples as frozen whole blood, isolated PBMCs, or DNA extracted from either of those sample types. This clone was detected only once. Its antigen is not yet known. The input lacks base qualities; no much larger clone sits a single base away. The TCR originated in a man younger than 30 with active or convalescent COVID-19. The chain was built from TRBV4-3 and TRBJ2-2, with the D gene not clear enough to name. The source material was peripheral blood. CDR3 region: CASSHGFASLVAGELFF. DNA sequence: TGCGCCAGCAGCCACGGGTTTGCGTCCCTAGTGGCCGGGGAGCTGTTTTTT.